The 22 T cell receptor beta chains below all came from one sample that was sequenced in a study of cytomegalovirus exposure and HLA in healthy donors. Use of 60 Vbeta and 13 Jbeta primers characterized the PCR. Method: immunoSEQ multiplex PCR; TCRdb's copy keeps in-frame clones and lacks some. The sample holds roughly 150,000 clones, roughly 80% seen once. Sequenced input: PBMCs. The receptor source for this set is a woman aged 35 to 49 in good health and CMV-seropositive.

The chain carries TRBV5-4 and TRBJ2-7, with 12 bases aligning to TRBD2. V lost 5 bases, J lost 7 bases, and 4 bases stayed unmatched. The V gene's germline CDR1 is SGHNT and CDR2 YYREEE (reference sequence). This CDR3 region has 13 residues. CDR3: CASSPGLAGEQYF. CDR3 DNA sequence: TGTGCCAGCAGTCCCGGACTAGCGGGAGAGCAGTACTTC.

The V gene is TRBV28, the J gene TRBJ1-1; D is perhaps TRBD1 (5 bases). CDR1 MDHEN and CDR2 SYDVKM come from the germline V gene. The CDR3 runs 13 residues. Between the trimmed V and J ends, which lost 5 bases and 7 bases, there was a span of 14 bases. CDR3 residues: CASSIPDRLEAFF. CDR3 coding DNA: TGTGCCAGCAGTATCCCAGACAGACTTGAAGCTTTCTTT. Combining the CDR3 with reference TRBV28 and TRBJ1-1 gives the whole variable domain DVKVTQSSRYLVKRTGEKVFLECVQDMDHENMFWYRQDPGLGLRLIYFSYDVKMKEKGDIPEGYSVSREKKERFSLILESASTNQTSMYLCASSIPDRLEAFFGQGTRLTVV.

This sequence joins TRBV7-8 and TRBJ2-1; TRBD2 matches at 13 bases. CDR1 and CDR2 (germline): SGHVS, FQNEAQ. The junction had 5 bases not matched to a gene; V was cut back by 10 bases and J by 2 bases. The CDR3 totals 15 residues. The CDR3: CATEGLAGTYNEQFF. CDR3 in DNA: TGTGCCACCGAGGGACTAGCGGGGACCTACAATGAGCAGTTCTTC.

This CDR3 reads CASSQGPTSGGANTDTQYF. The CDR3, as DNA: TGCGCCAGCAGCCAAGGACCGACTAGCGGGGGGGCTAACACAGATACGCAGTATTTT. The chain carries TRBV4-3 and TRBJ2-3, with 14 bases matching TRBD2. Germline loops: CDR1 LGHNA, CDR2 YSLEER. This CDR3 has 19 residues. V trimming: 1 base; J trimming: 2 bases; junction bases outside the gene matches: 8.

The DNA of the CDR3 is TGTGCCAGCAGCTTGGTAGCGGGGGGGCCCAATGAGCAGTTCTTC. Translating it yields CASSLVAGGPNEQFF. The rearrangement joins TRBV5-4 to TRBJ2-1, with 11 bases matching TRBD2. V was clipped by 0 bases and J by 6 bases; unmatched bases: 2. Germline CDR1 is SGHNT and CDR2 is YYREEE (reference sequence). CDR3 length: 15 residues.

The rearrangement uses TRBV6-1 and TRBJ1-2; 10 bases agree with TRBD1. V shed 8 bases and J 0 bases; nucleotides not matched to a gene: 0. The CDR3 has 13 amino acids. Per germline, CDR1 MNHNS and CDR2 SASEGT. The CDR3 spells CASGTGANYGYTF. CDR3 sequence (DNA): TGTGCCAGCGGGACAGGGGCTAACTATGGCTACACCTTC.

The CDR3 coding sequence is TGTGCCAGCAGTGGACAGGGATTTAACGAGCAGTACTTC. It encodes CASSGQGFNEQYF. V usage is TRBV7-9 and J usage is TRBJ2-7; 8 bases map to TRBD1. There are 13 residues in the CDR3. The junction had 6 bases not matched to a gene; V was cut back by 6 bases and J by 5 bases. Per the germline V gene, CDR1 is SEHNR and CDR2 is FQNEAQ (reference sequence).

This rearrangement joins TRBV5-1 to TRBJ2-7, with D uncertain. This CDR3 contains 15 residues. Trimming took 2 bases from V and 2 from J, leaving 14 bases between them. Per germline, CDR1 SGHRS and CDR2 YFSETQ. The CDR3 here is CASSFSQVGTYEQYF. CDR3 nucleotide sequence: TGCGCCAGCAGCTTTAGTCAGGTGGGCACCTACGAGCAGTACTTC.

With respect to this clone: Additional DNA sequences in this sample encode the identical CDR3. CDR3 DNA sequence: TGTGCCAGCAGTGGATACAGTACAGATACGCAGTATTTT. Protein product: CASSGYSTDTQYF. The chain couples TRBV6-1 to TRBJ2-3; no firm D call. The CDR3 contains 13 residues. Trimming cost V 4 bases and J 3 bases, with 8 bases left between them. Germline V gene data show CDR1 as MNHNS and CDR2 as SASEGT.

The gene calls are TRBV5-6 and TRBJ2-7, with D possibly matching TRBD2 (5 bases). The germline gives CDR1 SGHDT, CDR2 YYEEEE. Trimming cost V 2 bases and J 7 bases, with 7 bases left between them. This CDR3 has 11 amino acids. CDR3 sequence (DNA): TGTGCCAGCAGCTTTAAGCGGGAGCAGTACTTC. Translation: CASSFKREQYF.

V usage is TRBV2 and J usage is TRBJ2-5; D unresolved. There are 11 residues in the CDR3. V lost 2 bases and J 7 bases, leaving 5 bases between the germline ends. The V gene's germline CDR1 is SNHLY and CDR2 FYNNEI. The CDR3 nucleotides read TGTGCCAGCAGTGAATCTTCGACCCAGTACTTC. Translating it yields CASSESSTQYF.

The chain employs TRBV15 and TRBJ2-7, with TRBD2 identical over 7 bases. V shed 6 bases and J 1 base; nucleotides not matched to a gene: 9. Germline V gene data show CDR1 as LNHNV and CDR2 as YYDKDF (reference sequence). This CDR3 has 15 amino acids. The chain's CDR3 is CATSPDWRGSYEQYF. The CDR3 DNA reads TGTGCCACCAGTCCCGACTGGCGGGGGTCCTACGAGCAGTACTTC.

This clone was seen once. The sample carries other DNA sequences with the same CDR3. This rearrangement joins TRBV18 to TRBJ2-7; 11 bases are shared with TRBD1. Germline assignment: CDR1 KGHSH and CDR2 LQKENI. V lost 0 bases, J lost 7 bases, and 5 bases stayed unmatched. The CDR3 sequence is 15 residues long. This chain's CDR3 is CASSPPPGTGGEQYF. As DNA, the CDR3 is TGTGCCAGCTCACCACCGCCCGGGACAGGGGGTGAGCAGTACTTC. Filled out from reference TRBV18 and TRBJ2-7, the complete variable domain reads NAGVMQNPRHLVRRRGQEARLRCSPMKGHSHVYWYRQLPEEGLKFMVYLQKENIIDESGMPKERFSAEFPKEGPSILRIQQVVRGDSAAYFCASSPPPGTGGEQYFGPGTRLTVT.

This clone was seen only a few times. This chain joins TRBV28 and TRBJ1-5; 7 nucleotides agree with TRBD1. In germline, CDR1 is MDHEN, CDR2 SYDVKM. The CDR3 extends over 15 amino acids. With 10 bases clipped from V and 6 bases from J, the junction kept 15 bases outside the gene matches. The CDR3 region is CATVPRGRLGQPQHF. For the CDR3, the DNA is TGTGCCACCGTTCCTAGGGGGCGCTTAGGTCAGCCCCAGCATTTT.

The V and J genes are TRBV2 and TRBJ2-2, with 9 nucleotides matching TRBD1. J lost 3 bases, V lost 4 bases, and 6 bases had no gene match. This CDR3 has 16 residues. CDR1 and CDR2 (germline): SNHLY, FYNNEI. CDR3 in DNA: TGTGCCAGCAGTGGAAGGACAGGGGCGGACACCGGGGAGCTGTTTTTT. The encoded protein is CASSGRTGADTGELFF.

The V and J genes are TRBV29-1 and TRBJ1-5; tentatively, D is TRBD1 (5 bases). V was shortened by 0 bases and J by 0 bases, with 18 bases between the two germline ends. Germline V gives CDR1 SQVTM, CDR2 ANQGSEA. There are 18 residues in the CDR3. This chain's CDR3 is CSVEDLMGLMPSNQPQHF. The DNA for the CDR3 is TGCAGCGTTGAAGATCTTATGGGACTCATGCCTAGCAATCAGCCCCAGCATTTT.

J is TRBJ2-7 and V is TRBV19; 10 bases are shared with TRBD2. V shed 4 bases, J shed 3 bases, and the junction held 3 bases outside the gene matches. This CDR3 is 14 amino acids long. Germline V gene data show CDR1 as LNHDA and CDR2 as SQIVND (reference sequence). In DNA form, the CDR3 reads TGTGCCAGTAGTACCCTAGCGGGGGACTACGAGCAGTACTTC. It yields the protein CASSTLAGDYEQYF.

This clone was seen a handful of times. The chain combines TRBV18 with TRBJ1-4; unclear D gene. The length of the CDR3 is 18 residues. Trimming removed 3 bases from V and 6 bases from J, with 23 bases in between. Germline CDR1 is KGHSH and CDR2 is LQKENI. The CDR3 region has the DNA TGTGCCAGCTCACCCCTTTTTGCAGACGGTCAACTATATGAAAAACTGTTTTTT. Its translation: CASSPLFADGQLYEKLFF.

The table lists this clone with a few counts. CDR3 protein: CASSLELGGRTEAFF. Here the CDR3 DNA reads TGTGCCAGCAGCTTAGAATTGGGGGGAAGGACTGAAGCTTTCTTT. The chain carries TRBV7-9 and TRBJ1-1; D possibly corresponds to TRBD1 (5 bases). The CDR3 sequence is 15 residues long. Germline V gives CDR1 SEHNR, CDR2 FQNEAQ (reference sequence). The germline V and J ends were trimmed by 1 base and 5 bases, with 14 bases remaining between them.

The chain has TRBV6-1 and TRBJ1-5; D unclear. The CDR3 length is 14 residues. V lost 2 bases and J 4 bases, leaving 9 bases between the germline ends. Germline V gene sequence: CDR1 MNHNS, CDR2 SASEGT. Written as DNA, the CDR3 is TGTGCCAGCAGTGAATTAACGGTAAATCAGCCCCAGCATTTT. This translates into CASSELTVNQPQHF.

This chain uses TRBV4-2 with TRBJ2-5; perhaps TRBD2 as D (5 bases). Germline V lookup: CDR1 LGHNA, CDR2 YNFKEQ. The CDR3 length is 12 residues. Trimming left V 5 bases short and J 8 bases short, with 12 bases between. CDR3 loop: CASSDEDSTQYF. CDR3 coding DNA: TGTGCCAGCAGCGACGAGGACTCCACCCAGTACTTC.

This chain joins TRBV4-1 and TRBJ2-7, with 8 bases identical to TRBD1. This CDR3 is 15 amino acids long. V dropped 1 base and J dropped 6; count of bases not matched to a gene: 8. From germline, CDR1 is MGHRA and CDR2 YSYEKL. CDR3: CASSQGTGSVREQYF. CDR3 nucleotides: TGCGCCAGCAGCCAAGGGACAGGGAGTGTACGCGAGCAGTACTTC.